This T cell receptor (beta chain) was recovered during a study of blood T cell repertoires in COVID-19. Across the whole study: Whether acute or convalescent, the COVID-19 samples came from the United States, Italy and Spain.

The germline gives CDR1 SGDLS, CDR2 YYNGEE. V dropped 5 bases and J dropped 0; count of bases not matched to a gene: 2. The CDR3 runs to 14 residues. Recovered status applied to Cohort 3 donors who had two consecutive negative PCRs. It also applied to those with clearance or with symptom resolution. Profiled with immunoSEQ multiplex PCR; TCRdb holds only in-frame clones, not every one. The data show about 130,000 clones, approximately 80% seen once. This receptor was identified in a man over 45 who had recovered from COVID-19. Source material: PBMCs or T cells enriched from blood (not recorded which). The rearrangement joins TRBV9 to TRBJ1-3, with 7 bases fitting TRBD1. CDR3 sequence (DNA): TGTGCCAGCAGACAGGGGAGCTCTGGAAACACCATATATTTT. Translated, it gives CASRQGSSGNTIYF.